These T cell receptor beta chains were read from a single sample in a study of somatic mutations in cytotoxic T cells in rheumatoid arthritis. Clones were sequenced by immunoSEQ multiplex PCR, and TCRdb holds only the in-frame ones, with some missing. This sample carries under 20,000 clones, roughly nine tenths of them seen once, and the ten largest clones take 15%. The sequencing sample was made of CD8+ T cells sorted from blood. The receptor source for this set is a man between 40 and 49 years old in good health. CDR3s include the opening cysteine and the closing phenylalanine or tryptophan. The D gene is left open where the match is weak. Some rows mark clone size as missing; the rest say once, few, many or name a class of expanded clone.

>TRBV7-9|TRBJ2-7|.|TRBD2|15
CASSLAGGLAYEQYF
TGTGCCAGCAGCCTCGCGGGAGGGCTCGCCTACGAGCAGTACTTC
>TRBV14|TRBJ1-2|few|TRBD1|16
CASSQGPGQSNYGYTF
TGTGCCAGCAGCCAAGGGCCGGGACAGTCTAACTATGGCTACACCTTC
>TRBV27|TRBJ1-1|.|.|17
CASSSKRTFGRNTEAFF
TGTGCCAGCAGTTCAAAAAGGACATTTGGGAGAAACACTGAAGCTTTCTTT
>TRBV2|TRBJ2-3|.|.|16
CASRPDGIAGTDTQYF
TGTGCCAGCAGACCAGACGGAATAGCAGGCACAGATACGCAGTATTTT
>TRBV4-2|TRBJ2-7|few|.|15
CASSHPFDVTYEQYF
TGTGCCAGCAGCCATCCCTTTGACGTTACCTACGAGCAGTACTTC
>TRBV7-9|TRBJ2-1|.|TRBD1|15
CASSQDRGPFHEQFF
TGTGCCAGCAGCCAAGACAGGGGGCCTTTTCACGAGCAGTTCTTC
>TRBV28|TRBJ1-1|.|TRBD1|13
CASSLRGTDEAFF
TGTGCCAGCAGTTTGAGGGGGACAGACGAAGCTTTCTTT
>TRBV9|TRBJ2-3|.|TRBD2|21
CASSGTGLAGPRPRDTDTQYF
TGTGCCAGCAGCGGAACGGGACTAGCGGGACCTCGACCTCGGGACACAGATACGCAGTATTTT
>TRBV6-6|TRBJ1-2|.|TRBD1|14
CASSYPGGDHGYTF
TGTGCCAGCAGTTACCCAGGGGGCGATCATGGCTACACCTTC
>TRBV27|TRBJ2-1|.|.|14
CASSYGGTNNEQFF
TGTGCCAGCAGTTATGGCGGGACCAACAATGAGCAGTTCTTC
>TRBV7-9|TRBJ2-7|.|.|17
CASSMPRIHPDSYEQYF
TGTGCCAGCAGCATGCCCAGGATTCACCCCGACTCCTACGAGCAGTACTTC
>TRBV7-9|TRBJ1-5|few|.|15
CASSLGGHGDQPQHF
TGTGCCAGCAGCTTAGGGGGGCACGGGGATCAGCCCCAGCATTTT
>TRBV5-6|TRBJ2-1|.|.|16
CASRGDPLSSYNEQFF
TGTGCCAGCAGGGGGGACCCTCTGAGCTCCTACAATGAGCAGTTCTTC
>TRBV9|TRBJ2-5|once|.|15
CASNPGRRAQETQYF
TGTGCCAGCAACCCCGGGCGGCGGGCCCAGGAGACCCAGTACTTC
>TRBV28|TRBJ1-5|.|.|12
CASSLTSQPQHF
TGTGCCAGCAGTTTGACGAGTCAGCCCCAGCATTTT
>TRBV28|TRBJ1-5|.|.|14
CASRPLYSNQPQHF
TGTGCCAGCAGGCCCCTTTATAGCAATCAGCCCCAGCATTTT
>TRBV5-4|TRBJ1-4|.|.|14
CASSVRDTDEKLFF
TGTGCCAGCAGCGTGAGGGACACCGATGAAAAACTGTTTTTT
>TRBV27|TRBJ1-5|.|.|15
CASSPQALGNQPQHF
TGTGCCAGCAGCCCACAGGCCTTAGGCAATCAGCCCCAGCATTTT
>TRBV7-9|TRBJ2-1|.|.|14
CASSFYSSYNEQFF
TGTGCCAGCAGCTTTTACAGCTCCTACAATGAGCAGTTCTTC
>TRBV2|TRBJ2-1|.|.|13
CASFHWDHNEQFF
TGTGCCAGCTTTCACTGGGACCACAATGAGCAGTTCTTC
>TRBV5-4|TRBJ2-1|.|TRBD1|14
CASSAGQGTNEQFF
TGTGCCAGCAGCGCGGGACAGGGTACGAATGAGCAGTTCTTC
>TRBV15|TRBJ2-7|.|.|15
CATSSSRVGAYEQYF
TGTGCCACCAGCAGTTCCAGGGTGGGGGCCTACGAGCAGTACTTC
>TRBV28|TRBJ1-5|.|TRBD1|15
CASRGQGEWAQPQHF
TGTGCCAGCAGGGGACAGGGGGAGTGGGCTCAGCCCCAGCATTTT
>TRBV27|TRBJ2-7|.|TRBD2|15
CASSSLAGRIYEQYF
TGTGCCAGCAGTTCCCTAGCGGGCAGGATCTACGAGCAGTACTTC
>TRBV7-2|TRBJ2-7|.|TRBD2|19
CASSFRETSGDATSSEQYF
TGTGCCAGCAGCTTTCGGGAAACTAGCGGGGATGCTACGTCTAGTGAGCAGTACTTC
>TRBV4-1|TRBJ2-1|.|.|14
CASRLPQGYNEQFF
TGCGCCAGCAGGCTACCACAGGGCTACAATGAGCAGTTCTTC
>TRBV28|TRBJ2-1|.|TRBD2|18
CASSFFPPHREGPDEQFF
TGTGCCAGCAGTTTTTTCCCCCCCCACCGGGAGGGCCCAGATGAGCAGTTCTTC
>TRBV6-5|TRBJ1-2|once|.|16
CASSYSSYSPDIGYTF
TGTGCCAGCAGTTACTCGTCTTATAGTCCAGATATCGGCTACACCTTC
>TRBV28|TRBJ2-5|.|TRBD2|16
CASSRLKREGQETQYF
TGTGCCAGCAGCCGCCTAAAGCGGGAGGGCCAGGAGACCCAGTACTTC